The clone carrying this T cell receptor beta chain was recorded once. The antigen is not known. The data belong to a study of shared clonotypes between healthy human individuals. Whole-study context: Donors, aged 18 to 49, were a couple of women and three men.

Around 200 ng DNA, tens of thousands of T cell genomes, went into each sorted-subset replicate PCR. Sequencing used immunoSEQ multiplex PCR; TCRdb keeps in-frame clones, though not all of them. Here the sample spans 650,000 to 800,000 clones, around 77% being singletons. V lost 6 bases to trimming and J lost 10 bases; unmatched junction nucleotides: 11. Germline assignment: CDR1 SGHTA and CDR2 FQGNSA. The CDR3 consists of 14 residues. Study results and limitations: Non-shared clonotypes had lower generation probabilities than those shared by all four donors. Estimated richness was generally greater in naive than memory subsets.

The TCR was taken from a woman aged 25 to 39 in good health. The V and J genes are TRBV7-2 and TRBJ2-1; 8 bases map to TRBD2. Source material: memory CD4+ T cells sorted from blood. Stated subset: CD45RA-negative fraction. The DNA for the CDR3 is TGTGCCAGCAGTCCGGGACTAGGCCCAGGGGAGCAGTTCTTC. Translating it yields CASSPGLGPGEQFF.